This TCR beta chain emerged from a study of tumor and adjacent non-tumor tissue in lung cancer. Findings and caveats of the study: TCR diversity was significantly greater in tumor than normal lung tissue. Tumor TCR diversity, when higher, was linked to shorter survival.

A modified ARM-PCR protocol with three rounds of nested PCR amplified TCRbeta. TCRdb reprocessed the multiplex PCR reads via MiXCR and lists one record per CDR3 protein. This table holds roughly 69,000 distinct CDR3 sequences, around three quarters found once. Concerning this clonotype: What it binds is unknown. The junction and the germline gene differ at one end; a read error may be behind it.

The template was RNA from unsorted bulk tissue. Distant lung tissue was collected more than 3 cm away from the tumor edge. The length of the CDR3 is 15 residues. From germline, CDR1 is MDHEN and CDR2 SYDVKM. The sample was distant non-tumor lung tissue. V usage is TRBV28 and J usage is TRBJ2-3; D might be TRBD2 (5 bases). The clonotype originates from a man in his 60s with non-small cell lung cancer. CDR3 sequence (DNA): TGTACCAGCAGTTTACCTAGCCAACTCACAGAAACGCAGTATTTT. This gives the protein CTSSLPSQLTETQYF.